A single T cell receptor (beta chain) is shown here with its context. One junction end does not reproduce the germline sequence, and a read error may be involved. This entry belongs to a study of T-cell reconstitution after alpha-beta-depleted transplantation in children. Molecular barcoding with unique molecular identifiers was used for the TCRbeta library. TCRdb reanalysed the PCR reads using MiXCR and keeps one entry per CDR3 protein. The data hold roughly 500,000 distinct CDR3 sequences, with around 18% observed a single time. This CDR3 has 15 amino acids. Germline V CDR1 and CDR2: SNHLY, FYNNEI. This clonotype was obtained from a human donor who donated a stem cell graft to a child with acute lymphoblastic leukemia. The sequencing here drew on PBMCs from the stem cell graft donor, taken from the stem cell graft. The V and J genes are TRBV2 and TRBJ1-1; D perhaps matches TRBD1 (6 bases). CDR3 sequence (DNA): TGTGCCAGCAGTGAACGGGACAACCCGAACGCTGAAGCTTTCTTT. Its translation is CASSERDNPNAEAFF.